This TCR beta chain came from a study of blood T cell repertoires in COVID-19. V trimming: 7 bases; J trimming: 5 bases; junction bases outside the gene matches: 8. CDR3 length equals 14 residues. Germline loops: CDR1 MNHEY, CDR2 SVGAGI. This study enrolled people aged about 18 to 90 from approximately 24 US geographic areas. In Cohort 3, a recovered donor had either two negative PCRs, clearance, or symptom resolution. Method: immunoSEQ multiplex PCR; TCRdb's copy keeps in-frame clones and lacks some. The sample records about 250,000 clones, 65% to 90% being singletons. This clone showed up just once. Sequencing was done on a sample of PBMCs or T cells enriched from blood (not recorded which). The genes are TRBV6-5 and TRBJ1-5; 7 bases match TRBD1. The receptor was derived from a man aged 35 to 55 who had recovered from COVID-19. CDR3 protein: CASTPAQGDQPQHF. The CDR3 DNA reads TGTGCCAGCACCCCCGCCCAGGGGGATCAGCCCCAGCATTTT.